The subject of this entry is one TCR beta chain. This sample includes further DNA sequences coding for the same CDR3. Germline V gives CDR1 KGHSH, CDR2 LQKENI. The J segment lost 7 bases and the V segment lost 4 bases, leaving 11 bases of the junction unmatched. This CDR3 spans 15 amino acids. In the PCR, 60 Vbeta and 13 Jbeta primers were used. Data came from immunoSEQ multiplex PCR; TCRdb stores just in-frame clones and leaves some out. The repertoire consists of about 200,000 clones, with around three quarters occurring once and the leading ten covering approximately 4.4%. These data are taken from a study of cytomegalovirus exposure and HLA in healthy donors.

Sequenced material: PBMCs. This TCR came from a young woman in good health and CMV-seropositive. V is TRBV18 and J is TRBJ2-7; 9 nucleotides align to TRBD1. CDR3 bases: TGTGCCAGCTCACACAAACAGGGGGCGTTGGGAGAGCAGTACTTC. It translates to CASSHKQGALGEQYF.